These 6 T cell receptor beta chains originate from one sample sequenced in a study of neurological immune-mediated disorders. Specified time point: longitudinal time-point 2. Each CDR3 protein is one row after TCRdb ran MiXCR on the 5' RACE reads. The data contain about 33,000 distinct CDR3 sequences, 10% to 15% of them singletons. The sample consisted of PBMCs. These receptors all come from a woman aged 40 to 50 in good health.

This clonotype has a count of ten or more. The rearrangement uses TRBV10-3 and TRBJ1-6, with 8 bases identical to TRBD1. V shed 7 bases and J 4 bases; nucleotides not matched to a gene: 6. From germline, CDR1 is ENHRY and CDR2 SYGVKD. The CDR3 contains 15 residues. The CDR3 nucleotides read TGTGCCATCAAGGTGACAGGGGATTATAATTCACCCCTCCACTTT. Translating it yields CAIKVTGDYNSPLHF.

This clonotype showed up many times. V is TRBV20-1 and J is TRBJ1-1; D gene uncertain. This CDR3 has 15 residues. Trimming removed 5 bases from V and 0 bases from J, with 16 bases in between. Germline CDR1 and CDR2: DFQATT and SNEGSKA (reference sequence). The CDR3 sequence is CSAAPSGSMNTEAFF. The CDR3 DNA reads TGCAGTGCTGCTCCCTCGGGATCCATGAACACTGAAGCTTTCTTT.

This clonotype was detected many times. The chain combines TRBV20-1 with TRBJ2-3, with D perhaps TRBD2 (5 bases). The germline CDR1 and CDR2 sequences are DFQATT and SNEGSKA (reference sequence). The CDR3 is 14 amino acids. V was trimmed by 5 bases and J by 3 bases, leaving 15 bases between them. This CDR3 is CSALRLGRTDTQYF. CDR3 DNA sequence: TGCAGTGCTCTCCGCCTGGGGAGAACAGATACGCAGTATTTT.

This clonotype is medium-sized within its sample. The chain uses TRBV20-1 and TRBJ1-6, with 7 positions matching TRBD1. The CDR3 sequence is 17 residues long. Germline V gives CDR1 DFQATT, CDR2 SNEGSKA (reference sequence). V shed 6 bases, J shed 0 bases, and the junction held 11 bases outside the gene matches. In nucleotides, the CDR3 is TGCAGTGCCACGAACTCACAGGGGAGCTCCTATAATTCACCCCTCCACTTT. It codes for CSATNSQGSSYNSPLHF.

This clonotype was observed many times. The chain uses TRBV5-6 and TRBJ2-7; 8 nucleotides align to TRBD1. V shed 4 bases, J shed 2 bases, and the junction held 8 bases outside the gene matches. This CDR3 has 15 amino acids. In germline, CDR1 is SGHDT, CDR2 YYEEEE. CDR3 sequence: CASSQGAFPAYEQYF. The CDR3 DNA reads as TGTGCCAGCAGCCAGGGGGCGTTTCCAGCCTACGAGCAGTACTTC. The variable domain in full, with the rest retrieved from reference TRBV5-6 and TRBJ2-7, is DAGVTQSPTHLIKTRGQQVTLRCSPKSGHDTVSWYQQALGQGPQFIFQYYEEEERQRGNFPDRFSGHQFPNYSSELNVNALLLGDSALYLCASSQGAFPAYEQYFGPGTRLTVT.

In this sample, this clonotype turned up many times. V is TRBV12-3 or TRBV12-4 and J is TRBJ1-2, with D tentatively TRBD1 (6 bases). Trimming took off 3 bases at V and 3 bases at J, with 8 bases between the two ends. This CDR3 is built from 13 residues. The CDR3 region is CASSFWTDYGYTF. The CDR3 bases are TGTGCCAGCAGTTTTTGGACAGACTATGGCTACACCTTC.